At least ten counts were recorded for the clone carrying this TCR beta chain. Its specificity is not known. Next came a second PCR, run for roughly 7 to 12 cycles, which used a sample-barcoded 5' primer along with a J-beta primer mix. Template switching added a 12-random-nucleotide identifier to every cDNA molecule. TCRdb re-analysed the 5' RACE reads in MiXCR, keeping a single row per CDR3 protein. The sample lists some 1.7 million distinct CDR3 sequences, about 28% occurring once. Germline loops: CDR1 DFQATT, CDR2 SNEGSKA (reference sequence). The CDR3 runs to 15 residues. With V trimmed by 6 bases and J by 4 bases, 12 bases remained unmatched. This sample stems from a study of blood T cells in healthy people across ages. Findings and limits, study-wide: With donor CMV status unknown, expanded clonotype changes were possibly confounded. A strong correlation was found between TCR beta diversity and the percentage of naive T cells.

Healthy individuals of Caucasian origin from Russia, aged roughly 6 to 100, served as donors. The receptor comes from a woman younger than 45 in good health. Sequencing was performed on blood. The chain links TRBV20-1 to TRBJ2-7; TRBD2 matches at 10 bases. The CDR3 DNA follows: TGCAGTGCCCGATCGTCGGCTAGCGGGAGTTACGAGCAGTACTTC. It yields the protein CSARSSASGSYEQYF.